This TCR beta chain was obtained from a study of CD4 T cells in relation to SARS-CoV-2 and coronaviruses. Background on the study: PBMCs were cultured with antigen for over 8 days before TCR beta sequencing. Crossreactive spike epitopes shared across donors were mapped to their HLA restriction.

CD4+ T cells from unexposed donors were obtained before the COVID-19 pandemic (2011-2018). Isolation of CD4+ T cells took place after approximately eleven days in culture. Germline CDR1 reads MGHDK; CDR2 reads SYGVNS. The CDR3 has 15 amino acids. V was shortened by 1 base and J by 0 bases, with 9 bases between the two germline ends. This clone was counted a few times. Its target is unknown. Measured with immunoSEQ multiplex PCR; TCRdb has only the in-frame clones, and not every one. Of roughly 30,000 clones in the sample, about 70% were seen once. Study-wide findings and caveats: Monoreactive clones expanded significantly more to SARS-CoV-2 than crossreactive clones did.

This receptor was obtained from a human donor in good health. The sample taken for sequencing was CD4+ T cells from PBMCs, cultured in vitro. The chain joins TRBV25-1 to TRBJ1-2; D may be TRBD1 (6 bases). CDR3 bases: TGTGCCAGCAGTGAATTAGACAGGTCTAACTATGGCTACACCTTC. Translation gives CASSELDRSNYGYTF.